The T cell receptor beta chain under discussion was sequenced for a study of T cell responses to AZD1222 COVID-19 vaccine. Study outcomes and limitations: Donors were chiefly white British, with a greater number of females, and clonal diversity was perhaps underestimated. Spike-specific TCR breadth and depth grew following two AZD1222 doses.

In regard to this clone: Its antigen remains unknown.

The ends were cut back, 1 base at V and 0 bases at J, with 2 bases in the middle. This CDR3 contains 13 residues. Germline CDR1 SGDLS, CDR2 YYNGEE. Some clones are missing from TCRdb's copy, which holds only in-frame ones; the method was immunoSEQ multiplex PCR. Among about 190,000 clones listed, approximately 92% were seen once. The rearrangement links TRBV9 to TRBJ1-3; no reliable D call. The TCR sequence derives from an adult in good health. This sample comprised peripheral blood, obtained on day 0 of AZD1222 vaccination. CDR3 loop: CASSVNSGNTIYF. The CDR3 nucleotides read TGTGCCAGCAGCGTAAACTCTGGAAACACCATATATTTT.